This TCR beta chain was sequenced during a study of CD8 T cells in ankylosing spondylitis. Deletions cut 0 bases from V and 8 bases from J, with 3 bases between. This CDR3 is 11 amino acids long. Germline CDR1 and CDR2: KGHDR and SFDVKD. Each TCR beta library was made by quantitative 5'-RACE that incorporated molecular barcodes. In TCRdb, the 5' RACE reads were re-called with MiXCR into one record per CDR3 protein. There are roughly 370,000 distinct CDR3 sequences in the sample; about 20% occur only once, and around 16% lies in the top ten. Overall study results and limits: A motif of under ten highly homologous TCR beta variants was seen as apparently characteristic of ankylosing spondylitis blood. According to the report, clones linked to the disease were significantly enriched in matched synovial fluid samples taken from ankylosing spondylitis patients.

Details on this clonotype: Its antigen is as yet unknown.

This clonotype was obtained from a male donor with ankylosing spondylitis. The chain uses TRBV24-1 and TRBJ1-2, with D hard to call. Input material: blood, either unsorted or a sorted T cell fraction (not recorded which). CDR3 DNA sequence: TGTGCCACCAGTGATTTGTGGGGCTACACCTTC. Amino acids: CATSDLWGYTF.